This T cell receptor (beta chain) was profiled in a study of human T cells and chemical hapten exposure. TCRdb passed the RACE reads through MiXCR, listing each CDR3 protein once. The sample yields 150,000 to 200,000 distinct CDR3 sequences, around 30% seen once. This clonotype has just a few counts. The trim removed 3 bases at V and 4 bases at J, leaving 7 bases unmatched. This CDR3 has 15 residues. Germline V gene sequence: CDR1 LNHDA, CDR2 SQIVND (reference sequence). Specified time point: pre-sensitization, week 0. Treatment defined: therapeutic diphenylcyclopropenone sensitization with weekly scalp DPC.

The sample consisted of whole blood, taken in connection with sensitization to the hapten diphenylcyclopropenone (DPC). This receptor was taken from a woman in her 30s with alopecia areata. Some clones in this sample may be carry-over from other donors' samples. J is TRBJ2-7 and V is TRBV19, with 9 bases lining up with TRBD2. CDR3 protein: CASSMSAGGLYEQYF. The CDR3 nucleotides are TGTGCCAGTAGTATGTCGGCGGGGGGGTTGTACGAGCAGTACTTC.